One sample yielded the 21 T cell receptor beta chains listed below, sequenced in a study of a mutant IDH1 vaccine in newly diagnosed glioma. Time point of the sample: baseline, week 1 (first vaccination visit). Regarding treatment: pre-vaccination baseline after standard-of-care therapy. Clones were sequenced by immunoSEQ multiplex PCR, and TCRdb holds only the in-frame ones, with some missing. Found here are some 70,000 clones, more than 65% of them singletons; the top ten hold around 8.2%. Sequencing was performed on PBMCs, taken from a glioma patient treated with radiotherapy, temozolomide or both. Receptors originate from a man aged 50 to 59 with glioma.

About this clone: The identical CDR3 is also encoded by other nucleotide sequences in the sample. The chain is built from TRBV14 and TRBJ1-1; D not resolved. Trimming removed 4 bases at V and 1 base at J, with 4 bases between. The CDR3 totals 12 residues. Germline CDR1 SGHDN, CDR2 FVKESK. The CDR3 coding sequence is TGTGCCAGCAGCCGGGGGAACACTGAAGCTTTCTTT. Translating it yields CASSRGNTEAFF.

The chain uses TRBV28 and TRBJ2-7; a possible D gene is TRBD2 (5 bases). This CDR3 region has 15 residues. Germline V gene sequence: CDR1 MDHEN, CDR2 SYDVKM. V gave up 1 base and J gave up 0 bases, with 10 bases separating them. The CDR3 is CASSLSSSSSYEQYF. CDR3 nucleotide sequence: TGTGCCAGCAGTTTATCGTCTAGCTCCTCCTACGAGCAGTACTTC.

The chain is built from TRBV27 and TRBJ1-1; D not certain. Trimming took off 2 bases at V and 0 bases at J, with 16 bases between the two ends. Per germline, CDR1 MNHEY and CDR2 SMNVEV (reference sequence). The CDR3 has 17 amino acids. In nucleotides, the CDR3 is TGTGCCAGCAGTTTAGCCCATGGTCTGCTCCTGAACACTGAAGCTTTCTTT. It encodes CASSLAHGLLLNTEAFF.

V usage is TRBV5-6 and J usage is TRBJ2-7; no clear D gene. There are 15 residues in the CDR3. Germline CDR1 SGHDT, CDR2 YYEEEE. V was cut by 1 base and J by 2 bases, with 13 bases left in between. The CDR3 region has the DNA TGTGCCAGCAGCTTGTTTGAGTACGACCCCTACGAGCAGTACTTC. Protein: CASSLFEYDPYEQYF.

The chain employs TRBV27 and TRBJ1-3; maybe TRBD1 (5 bases). V was pared by 3 bases and J by 2 bases, with 11 bases between. The germline gives CDR1 MNHEY, CDR2 SMNVEV (reference sequence). The CDR3 spans 15 residues. The CDR3 coding sequence is TGTGCCAGCAGTTTGGGACGGCAACCTGGAAACACCATATATTTT. As protein: CASSLGRQPGNTIYF.

This chain uses TRBV27 with TRBJ2-7, with 10 bases that match TRBD1. V lost 5 bases and J lost 5; bases outside the gene matches: 3. CDR3 length: 13 residues. Germline-derived CDR1 and CDR2 are MNHEY and SMNVEV (reference sequence). The CDR3: CASSTGQGDEQYF. DNA of the CDR3: TGTGCCAGCAGTACCGGACAGGGGGACGAGCAGTACTTC.

The chain joins TRBV7-8 to TRBJ1-5; TRBD1 might be the D (5 bases). V was shortened by 1 base and J by 5 bases, with 12 bases between the two germline ends. CDR1 is SGHVS, CDR2 FQNEAQ, per germline. The CDR3 consists of 15 residues. CDR3 sequence (DNA): TGTGCCAGCAGCTTAGGACAGCCCACCTATCAGCCCCAGCATTTT. Amino acids: CASSLGQPTYQPQHF.

The V and J genes are TRBV2 and TRBJ1-1; no clear D. The V end was cut by 5 bases, the J end by 11 bases, with 15 bases between. The CDR3 is made up of 12 amino acids. Germline CDR1 reads SNHLY; CDR2 reads FYNNEI. The DNA of the CDR3 is TGTGCCAGCAGTTCCGGTGGCGACGACGCTTTCTTT. This gives the protein CASSSGGDDAFF.

This chain uses TRBV9 with TRBJ1-2; 7 bases are shared with TRBD1. Germline V gene lookup returns CDR1 SGDLS and CDR2 YYNGEE. This CDR3 is 14 amino acids long. With 2 bases clipped from V and 3 bases from J, the junction kept 4 bases outside the gene matches. The CDR3: CASSVGQGDYGYTF. In nucleotides, the CDR3 is TGTGCCAGCAGCGTTGGCCAGGGGGACTATGGCTACACCTTC.

The rearrangement uses TRBV4-1 and TRBJ2-3, with D unclear. Germline CDR1 reads MGHRA; CDR2 reads YSYEKL. The CDR3 spans 13 residues. Trimming took 1 base from V and 6 from J, leaving 8 bases between them. The CDR3 DNA follows: TGCGCCAGCAGCCAAGTCACGAGGGATACGCAGTATTTT. This gives the protein CASSQVTRDTQYF.

The chain is built from TRBV10-3 and TRBJ1-6; D gene unclear. CDR3 size: 15 residues. Trimming stripped 4 bases from V and 0 bases from J, with 7 bases between. Germline V CDR1 and CDR2: ENHRY, SYGVKD. CDR3 nucleotides: TGTGCCATCAGTGTTGGGAGCTCCTATAATTCACCCCTCCACTTT. It encodes CAISVGSSYNSPLHF.

This clone was seen more than once but under ten times. Additional DNA sequences in this sample encode the identical CDR3. V is TRBV18 and J is TRBJ2-1; D ambiguous. CDR3 length equals 10 residues. Per germline, CDR1 KGHSH and CDR2 LQKENI. Trimming pared 4 bases from V and 7 bases from J, leaving 2 bases between. The CDR3 DNA sequence: TGTGCCAGCTCACTGAATGAGCAGTTCTTC. Translating it yields CASSLNEQFF.

This clone was counted once. The chain has TRBV9 and TRBJ2-1; 14 bases map to TRBD2. The ends lost 2 bases at V and 9 bases at J; junction bases unmatched: 4. Germline loops: CDR1 SGDLS, CDR2 YYNGEE. The CDR3 covers 15 residues. CDR3 sequence reads: CASSVRLAGGREQFF. The DNA of the CDR3 is TGTGCCAGCAGCGTCAGACTAGCGGGGGGGCGTGAGCAGTTCTTC.

The V and J genes are TRBV18 and TRBJ2-2; no clear D. Trimming cost V 0 bases and J 6 bases, with 8 bases left between them. CDR1 is KGHSH and CDR2 is LQKENI in the germline V gene. CDR3 length: 14 residues. The CDR3 is CASSPPSLAGELFF. The CDR3 nucleotides are TGTGCCAGCTCACCACCTAGCCTTGCCGGGGAGCTGTTTTTT.

About this clone itself: Mismatch with germline at one junction end may stem from a read error. For the CDR3, the DNA is TGTGCTAGCAGCTTAGAGGCCGGGGAGCTGTTTTTT. It yields the protein CASSLEAGELFF. V gene TRBV7-7 combines with J gene TRBJ2-2; no clear D. This CDR3 is 12 amino acids long. Germline V gene lookup returns CDR1 SSHAT and CDR2 FNYEAQ (reference sequence).

CDR3 region: CASSVRDREGTEAFF. In nucleotides, the CDR3 is TGTGCCAGCAGCGTTAGGGACAGGGAAGGGACTGAAGCTTTCTTT. The genes are TRBV9 and TRBJ1-1, with 9 positions matching TRBD1. Germline V gene sequence: CDR1 SGDLS, CDR2 YYNGEE. The CDR3 spans 15 residues. The V gene end was trimmed by 2 bases and the J gene end by 5 bases; junction bases not matched to a gene: 7.

The chain couples TRBV10-3 to TRBJ2-2; 12 bases map to TRBD2. V lost 4 bases, J lost 5 bases, and 5 bases stayed unmatched. In germline, CDR1 is ENHRY, CDR2 SYGVKD. The CDR3 length is 16 residues. DNA for the CDR3: TGTGCCATCAGTGGGACTAGCGGGGTTGCTACCGGGGAGCTGTTTTTT. It is translated as CAISGTSGVATGELFF.

The chain employs TRBV6-5 and TRBJ1-2, with D uncertain. The CDR3 spans 13 residues. Trimming removed 7 bases at V and 8 bases at J, with 17 bases between. Germline lookup yields CDR1 MNHEY and CDR2 SVGAGI. CDR3 coding DNA: TGTGCCAGCACCCGGCGGGGTTTGGAGGGCTACACCTTC. Protein: CASTRRGLEGYTF.

The gene calls are TRBV28 and TRBJ1-2; D might be TRBD1 (5 bases). This CDR3 comprises 14 residues. Trimming stripped 6 bases from V and 4 bases from J, with 15 bases between. Germline CDR1 reads MDHEN; CDR2 reads SYDVKM. This CDR3 reads CASSSGTKGYGYTF. The CDR3 DNA is TGTGCCAGCAGCTCGGGGACCAAGGGCTATGGCTACACCTTC.

V is TRBV15 and J is TRBJ1-5, with D possibly matching TRBD1 (5 bases). Germline assignment: CDR1 LNHNV and CDR2 YYDKDF (reference sequence). This CDR3 contains 16 residues. The ends were cut back, 4 bases at V and 3 bases at J, with 16 bases in the middle. The CDR3, as DNA: TGTGCCACCAGCACATCCGCAAGGGGAGTCAATCAGCCCCAGCATTTT. Translated, it gives CATSTSARGVNQPQHF.

With regard to this clone: Different DNA sequences within this sample yield the same CDR3. The chain links TRBV19 to TRBJ1-3; D is uncertain. Per germline, CDR1 LNHDA and CDR2 SQIVND (reference sequence). CDR3 length equals 13 residues. With 4 bases removed from V and 0 bases from J, the gap between germline ends came to 4 bases. The CDR3 loop reads CASSKDSGNTIYF. The CDR3 DNA reads TGTGCCAGTAGTAAGGACTCTGGAAACACCATATATTTT.